The 23 T cell receptor beta chains below were found in one sample sequenced in a study of T cells in Graves' hyperthyroidism and ophthalmopathy. RNA transcripts were the template for amplifying TCR beta CDR3 regions. When the TCR CDR3 underwent first-round RT-PCR, the HTBI primer set was used. Via MiXCR, TCRdb re-called the multiplex PCR reads, giving one row per CDR3 protein. In the table there are 600,000 or so distinct CDR3 sequences, under 60% of which are singletons. Specimen: peripheral blood or thyroid tissue (not recorded which). These TCRs come from a woman aged 18-35 years with Graves' hyperthyroidism.

This clonotype was detected many times. The CDR3 protein is CSVMTGTGEAFF. CDR3 DNA: TGCAGCGTTATGACAGGGACGGGTGAAGCTTTCTTT. This chain links TRBV29-1 with TRBJ1-1, with TRBD1 matching over 7 bases. The CDR3 is 12 residues long. Trimming cost V 5 bases and J 7 bases; bases outside gene matches: 7. Germline V gene sequence: CDR1 SQVTM, CDR2 ANQGSEA.

In its sample, this clonotype was seen once. The chain has TRBV19 and TRBJ1-1, with D uncertain. The germline V gene has CDR1 LNHDA and CDR2 SQIVND (reference sequence). CDR3 length equals 15 residues. V was cut by 5 bases and J by 1 base, with 14 bases left in between. The CDR3, as DNA: TGTGCCAGTAGTCTAGCCGGACGGAGGAACACTGAAGCTTTCTTT. Translated, it gives CASSLAGRRNTEAFF.

The V gene is TRBV10-3, the J gene TRBJ2-2, with TRBD1 as a possible D gene (6 bases). The CDR3 sequence is 14 residues long. The germline CDR1 and CDR2 sequences are ENHRY and SYGVKD. Trimming stripped 5 bases from V and 3 bases from J, with 10 bases between. For the CDR3, the DNA is TGTGCCATCAGTCTACAGGGTTACACCGGGGAGCTGTTTTTT. Translating gives CAISLQGYTGELFF.

This clonotype was counted many times. In DNA form, the CDR3 reads TGTGCCACCAGCAGTGAAACCGGGACCCCGACTGGAAAACTGTTTTTT. Protein product: CATSSETGTPTGKLFF. The genes are TRBV15 and TRBJ1-4, with TRBD1 as a possible D gene (5 bases). Trimming left V 3 bases short and J 10 bases short, with 21 bases between. Germline V gene lookup returns CDR1 LNHNV and CDR2 YYDKDF (reference sequence). There are 16 residues in the CDR3.

This clonotype was counted only a few times. The CDR3 loop reads CASSISGSVYEQYF. The CDR3 coding sequence is TGCGCCAGCAGCATTAGCGGGAGCGTCTACGAGCAGTACTTC. The gene calls are TRBV5-1 and TRBJ2-7; 9 positions match TRBD2. This CDR3 spans 14 amino acids. The V gene end was trimmed by 4 bases and the J gene end by 3 bases; junction bases not matched to a gene: 5. CDR1 and CDR2 (germline): SGHRS, YFSETQ.

The chain carries TRBV11-2 and TRBJ2-7; 8 bases map to TRBD2. This CDR3 is 15 amino acids long. V was clipped by 6 bases and J by 0 bases; unmatched bases: 7. Germline assignment: CDR1 SGHAT and CDR2 FQNNGV. CDR3 DNA sequence: TGTGCCAGCAGTCCAATAGCGGGACACTCCTACGAGCAGTACTTC. Translation gives CASSPIAGHSYEQYF.

The chain recombines TRBV2 with TRBJ2-7; D is possibly TRBD1 (5 bases). Trimming stripped 6 bases from V and 3 bases from J, with 12 bases between. CDR3 length equals 13 residues. Germline V lookup: CDR1 SNHLY, CDR2 FYNNEI. CDR3 residues: CASRNDRHYEQYF. In DNA form, the CDR3 reads TGTGCCAGCAGAAATGACAGACACTACGAGCAGTACTTC.

The gene calls are TRBV7-6 and TRBJ2-5; no reliable D call. Trimming shortened V by 5 bases and J by 2 bases, and 15 bases separated the two germline ends. The CDR3 has 15 residues. The germline V gene has CDR1 SGHVS and CDR2 FNYEAQ. The CDR3 here is CASSVSPRQQETQYF. CDR3 sequence (DNA): TGTGCCAGCAGCGTATCCCCCAGGCAACAAGAGACCCAGTACTTC.

This chain connects TRBV29-1 to TRBJ2-7; 13 positions match TRBD2. The V segment lost 1 base and the J segment 5 bases; nucleotides outside the gene matches: 14. Germline V gene lookup returns CDR1 SQVTM and CDR2 ANQGSEA. There are 18 residues in the CDR3. The CDR3 region is CSVEGDIGGLAGANEQYF. CDR3 DNA: TGCAGCGTTGAAGGGGACATAGGTGGACTAGCGGGAGCCAACGAGCAGTACTTC.

This rearrangement joins TRBV10-3 to TRBJ2-7; 8 nucleotides match TRBD1. The ends lost 10 bases at V and 5 bases at J; junction bases unmatched: 16. The CDR3 has 15 residues. Germline assignment: CDR1 ENHRY and CDR2 SYGVKD. The CDR3 spells CASSPDRDRSNEQYF. The CDR3 nucleotides read TGTGCCAGCAGCCCCGACCGGGACAGGTCTAACGAGCAGTACTTC.

This clonotype was counted only a few times. This chain uses TRBV20-1 with TRBJ1-1; D is possibly TRBD1 (6 bases). CDR1 is DFQATT, CDR2 SNEGSKA, per germline (reference sequence). The CDR3 extends over 12 amino acids. The CDR3 region has the DNA TGCAGGGGAAACAGGGAGAGCACTGAAGCTTTCTTT. Translating it yields CRGNRESTEAFF.

This chain connects TRBV14 to TRBJ1-3; the D is unclear. This CDR3 contains 12 residues. CDR1 is SGHDN and CDR2 is FVKESK in the germline V gene. The germline V and J ends were trimmed by 1 base and 8 bases, with 6 bases remaining between them. CDR3 region: CASSQALDTIYF. DNA for the CDR3: TGTGCCAGCAGCCAAGCCCTGGACACCATATATTTT.

The rearrangement links TRBV20-1 to TRBJ2-5; D gene uncertain. Trimming removed 0 bases at V and 1 base at J, with 15 bases between. Looked up from germline, CDR1 is DFQATT and CDR2 is SNEGSKA (reference sequence). The CDR3 loop spans 16 amino acids. CDR3 in DNA: TGCAGTGCTAGAGATTCCCTCGCCCGGAGCCAAGAGACCCAGTACTTC. As protein: CSARDSLARSQETQYF.

This clonotype was detected many times. V gene TRBV20-1 combines with J gene TRBJ2-5; D perhaps matches TRBD2 (6 bases). The CDR3 contains 13 residues. Per the germline V gene, CDR1 is DFQATT and CDR2 is SNEGSKA (reference sequence). V was cut by 2 bases and J by 7 bases, with 14 bases left in between. The CDR3 nucleotides are TGCAGTGCTAGACCCAGGGAGGTGGTGACCCAGTACTTC. It codes for CSARPREVVTQYF.

This clonotype was observed at least ten times. J is TRBJ1-5 and V is TRBV9, with D possibly TRBD1 on 5 matching bases. CDR3 length: 13 amino acids. V lost 0 bases, J lost 4 bases, and 5 bases lay in between. The germline V gene has CDR1 SGDLS and CDR2 YYNGEE. CDR3 sequence reads: CASSVGTNQPQHF. CDR3 DNA sequence: TGTGCCAGCAGCGTAGGGACAAATCAGCCCCAGCATTTT.

The CDR3 sequence: CASSSTGPKEAFF. The CDR3, as DNA: TGTGCCAGCAGTTCTACAGGGCCCAAGGAAGCTTTCTTT. J is TRBJ1-1 and V is TRBV2; D is perhaps TRBD1 (6 bases). Between the trimmed V and J ends, which lost 5 bases and 8 bases, there was a span of 15 bases. The germline CDR1 and CDR2 sequences are SNHLY and FYNNEI. The CDR3 length is 13 residues.

This rearrangement joins TRBV6-1 to TRBJ2-7, with TRBD2 identical over 15 bases. Germline V gene lookup returns CDR1 MNHNS and CDR2 SASEGT. V trimming: 8 bases; J trimming: 5 bases; junction bases outside the gene matches: 10. The CDR3 is 16 amino acids. CDR3 nucleotide sequence: TGTGCCAGCTCACTAAGGACTAGCGGGAGGGATAACGAGCAGTACTTC. This translates into CASSLRTSGRDNEQYF.

CDR3 sequence reads: CSARDGAQYF. In DNA, the CDR3 is TGCAGTGCTAGAGATGGGGCCCAGTACTTC. The chain employs TRBV20-1 and TRBJ2-5; D unresolved. V dropped 0 bases and J dropped 9 bases, with 5 bases sitting between them. This CDR3 has 10 residues. From germline, CDR1 is DFQATT and CDR2 SNEGSKA (reference sequence).

This clonotype was recorded a few times. The chain combines TRBV7-2 with TRBJ1-2; D may be TRBD1 (5 bases). The CDR3 loop spans 15 amino acids. V was trimmed by 7 bases and J by 4 bases, leaving 19 bases between them. The germline gives CDR1 SGHTA, CDR2 FQGNSA. CDR3 nucleotide sequence: TGTGCCAGCACCCCCGGTGGGGCCTATCCCTATGGCTACACCTTC. This gives the protein CASTPGGAYPYGYTF.

The chain links TRBV19 to TRBJ1-5; tentatively, D is TRBD1 (5 bases). Trimming shortened V by 6 bases and J by 5 bases, and 11 bases separated the two germline ends. The CDR3 sequence is 13 residues long. Per germline, CDR1 LNHDA and CDR2 SQIVND (reference sequence). CDR3 bases: TGTGCCAGTAGCCGGGACCGCCATCAGCCCCAGCATTTT. Its protein product is CASSRDRHQPQHF. Looking up the rest from reference TRBV19 and TRBJ1-5 gives the full variable domain: DGGITQSPKYLFRKEGQNVTLSCEQNLNHDAMYWYRQDPGQGLRLIYYSQIVNDFQKGDIAEGYSVSREKKESFPLTVTSAQKNPTAFYLCASSRDRHQPQHFGDGTRLSIL.

The chain couples TRBV15 to TRBJ1-2; no definite D call. Trimming pared 3 bases from V and 4 bases from J, leaving 15 bases between. The CDR3 contains 15 residues. In germline, CDR1 is LNHNV, CDR2 YYDKDF (reference sequence). CDR3 in DNA: TGTGCCACCAGCAGTGCGCTGGGAATTCCCTATGGCTACACCTTC. It encodes CATSSALGIPYGYTF.

The V and J genes are TRBV11-3 and TRBJ1-2, with TRBD1 identical over 8 bases. Germline V gene sequence: CDR1 SGHNT, CDR2 YENEEA. The ends lost 5 bases at V and 0 bases at J; junction bases unmatched: 5. This CDR3 is 15 amino acids long. CDR3 region: CASSPGTGPNYGYTF. The DNA for the CDR3 is TGTGCCAGCAGCCCCGGGACAGGCCCTAACTATGGCTACACCTTC. The full variable domain, its missing parts supplied by reference TRBV11-3 and TRBJ1-2, is EAGVVQSPRYKIIEKKQPVAFWCNPISGHNTLYWYLQNLGQGPELLIRYENEEAVDDSQLPKDRFSAERLKGVDSTLKIQPAELGDSAVYLCASSPGTGPNYGYTFGSGTRLTVV.

V and J are TRBV5-1 and TRBJ2-5; D not resolved. The germline V and J ends were trimmed by 2 bases and 5 bases, with 7 bases remaining between them. The length of the CDR3 is 12 residues. Germline V gene data show CDR1 as SGHRS and CDR2 as YFSETQ. The CDR3 sequence is CASSFDHETQYF. In DNA form, the CDR3 reads TGCGCCAGCAGCTTCGATCATGAGACCCAGTACTTC.